This T cell receptor (beta chain) was found in a study of cytotoxic CD8 clonotypes in ibrutinib-treated CLL. Assay: immunoSEQ multiplex PCR; the TCRdb copy retains only in-frame clones and omits some. The sample yields 150,000 to 200,000 clones, roughly 84% seen once. This clone was found once. Trimming took off 2 bases at V and 2 bases at J, with 8 bases between the two ends. Germline V gives CDR1 SNHLY, CDR2 FYNNEI. The CDR3 sequence is 14 residues long. The sequencing used PBMCs, collected at disease progression, from a patient treated with ibrutinib. The clonotype was recovered from a human donor with chronic lymphocytic leukemia. The J gene is TRBJ2-3, the V gene TRBV2; the D is unclear. The CDR3 region is CASSELGNTDTQYF. CDR3 in DNA: TGTGCCAGCAGTGAACTGGGTAACACAGATACGCAGTATTTT. The full variable domain, with the rest looked up from reference TRBV2 and TRBJ2-3, is EPEVTQTPSHQVTQMGQEVILRCVPISNHLYFYWYRQILGQKVEFLVSFYNNEISEKSEIFDDQFSVERPDGSNFTLKIRSTKLEDSAMYFCASSELGNTDTQYFGPGTRLTVL.